The 9 T cell receptor beta chains given below trace back to one sample, sequenced in a study of siplizumab effects on memory and regulatory T cells. Clones were read by immunoSEQ multiplex PCR, and TCRdb kept only the in-frame ones, dropping some. The data contain about 100,000 clones, 90% to 95% of them seen just once; the ten biggest clones take up approximately 0.61%. Sequenced sample: Tregs sorted from blood. These receptors all come from a human donor in good health.

V is TRBV5-1 and J is TRBJ2-3; 9 bases map to TRBD2. J gave up 3 bases and V 1 base, and 6 bases lay outside the gene matches. The CDR3 spans 16 residues. Germline lookup yields CDR1 SGHRS and CDR2 YFSETQ. Written as DNA, the CDR3 is TGCGCCAGCAGCTTGACCAGCGGGAGGTCGACAGATACGCAGTATTTT. Translating gives CASSLTSGRSTDTQYF.

The chain joins TRBV4-1 to TRBJ2-3, with a weak D call TRBD1 (6 bases). V lost 2 bases and J lost 0, with 15 bases in between. The CDR3 contains 17 residues. The germline CDR1 and CDR2 sequences are MGHRA and YSYEKL. As DNA, the CDR3 is TGCGCCAGCAGCCAACAAAAGGGGGTATTGAGCACAGATACGCAGTATTTT. Its translation: CASSQQKGVLSTDTQYF.

V is TRBV4-1 and J is TRBJ2-2; tentatively, D is TRBD1 (5 bases). The V end was cut by 1 base, the J end by 6 bases, with 12 bases between. The V gene's germline CDR1 is MGHRA and CDR2 YSYEKL. The CDR3 extends over 15 amino acids. CDR3 nucleotide sequence: TGCGCCAGCAGCCAAGTTCCACAGGTGGCCGGGGAGCTGTTTTTT. Protein sequence: CASSQVPQVAGELFF.

The chain uses TRBV29-1 and TRBJ2-7; D gene uncertain. The CDR3 has 11 amino acids. Trimming stripped 4 bases from V and 3 bases from J, with 7 bases between. Germline lookup yields CDR1 SQVTM and CDR2 ANQGSEA. The CDR3 nucleotides read TGCAGCGTTGTTTTTCACTACGAGCAGTACTTC. Its translation is CSVVFHYEQYF.

V is TRBV9 and J is TRBJ2-5; 8 positions agree with TRBD1. CDR1 is SGDLS and CDR2 is YYNGEE in the germline V gene. CDR3 length: 13 amino acids. J gave up 5 bases and V 4 bases, and 4 bases lay outside the gene matches. DNA of the CDR3: TGTGCCAGCAGCCCAGGGGGCTACGAGACCCAGTACTTC. It codes for CASSPGGYETQYF.

The V call is TRBV4-1, the J call TRBJ2-1; 8 bases agree with TRBD1. The CDR3 spans 18 residues. The germline V gene encodes CDR1 MGHRA and CDR2 YSYEKL. V lost 1 base, J lost 5 bases, and 13 bases stayed unmatched. DNA of the CDR3: TGCGCCAGCAGCCAAGGAAGATTAGGGACAGGTATCCACAATGAGCAGTTCTTC. Amino acid sequence: CASSQGRLGTGIHNEQFF.

This clone appeared a single time. The rearrangement uses TRBV30 and TRBJ1-2; D is uncertain. Trimming took off 3 bases at V and 4 bases at J, with 15 bases between the two ends. Germline values: CDR1 GTSNPN, CDR2 SVGIG (reference sequence). The CDR3 contains 14 residues. The CDR3 coding sequence is TGTGCCTGGAGAATATTTGGACGGGCCTATGGCTACACCTTC. Its protein product is CAWRIFGRAYGYTF.

V is TRBV5-1 and J is TRBJ2-1; possibly TRBD2 for D (5 bases). The germline gives CDR1 SGHRS, CDR2 YFSETQ. The germline V and J ends were trimmed by 4 bases and 5 bases, with 13 bases remaining between them. This CDR3 is built from 14 residues. This CDR3 is CASSRTGQNNEQFF. The CDR3 bases are TGCGCCAGCAGCCGGACTGGCCAAAACAATGAGCAGTTCTTC.

V usage is TRBV5-4 and J usage is TRBJ2-1; D not certain. The CDR3 length is 14 residues. Germline CDR1 reads SGHNT; CDR2 reads YYREEE (reference sequence). V lost 4 bases and J lost 4, with 12 bases in between. CDR3 bases: TGTGCCAGCAGCCCTTCCCGGCGTTACAATGAGCAGTTCTTC. Amino acid sequence: CASSPSRRYNEQFF.